The 26 T cell receptor beta chains given below trace back to one sample, sequenced in a study of T cells after posttransplantation cyclophosphamide. Sequencing used immunoSEQ multiplex PCR; TCRdb keeps in-frame clones, though not all of them. The profile covers about 39,000 clones, none occurring a single time. Sequencing was done on a sample of PBMCs. The receptors were sampled from a woman between 50 and 59 years old in good health and a related stem cell transplant donor.

This clone has ten or more counts. J is TRBJ2-7 and V is TRBV19; 7 bases are shared with TRBD1. The CDR3 has 14 amino acids. CDR1 LNHDA and CDR2 SQIVND come from the germline V gene (reference sequence). With V trimmed by 4 bases and J by 4 bases, 7 bases remained unmatched. The CDR3 bases are TGTGCCAGTAGTAAGGACAGGCAAATATACGAGCAGTACTTC. Translating gives CASSKDRQIYEQYF.

There are many counts of this clone. The chain employs TRBV7-3 and TRBJ2-7; D is perhaps TRBD2 (6 bases). Germline V gene lookup returns CDR1 SGHTA and CDR2 FQGTGA. V lost 5 bases to trimming and J lost 3 bases, with 11 bases between them. The CDR3 extends over 13 amino acids. The DNA for the CDR3 is TGTGCCAGCAGCCCCAGCGGGCGCTACGAGCAGTACTTC. Translating gives CASSPSGRYEQYF. The variable domain in full, with the rest retrieved from reference TRBV7-3 and TRBJ2-7, is GAGVSQTPSNKVTEKGKYVELRCDPISGHTALYWYRQSLGQGPEFLIYFQGTGAADDSGLPNDRFFAVRPEGSVSTLKIQRTERGDSAVYLCASSPSGRYEQYFGPGTRLTVT.

This clone was recorded many times. The CDR3 region is CAWNNGAHQPQHF. Here the CDR3 DNA reads TGTGCCTGGAACAATGGGGCTCATCAGCCCCAGCATTTT. The rearrangement links TRBV30 to TRBJ1-5; possible D gene TRBD1, 5 bases. The germline CDR1 and CDR2 sequences are GTSNPN and SVGIG (reference sequence). The CDR3 runs to 13 residues. The V end was cut by 4 bases, the J end by 5 bases, with 12 bases between. The whole variable domain, filled in from reference TRBV30 and TRBJ1-5, reads SQTIHQWPATLVQPVGSPLSLECTVEGTSNPNLYWYRQAAGRGLQLLFYSVGIGQISSEVPQNLSASRPQDRQFILSSKKLLLSDSGFYLCAWNNGAHQPQHFGDGTRLSIL.

This clone came up many times. The chain has TRBV25-1 and TRBJ1-3, with no clear D. Trimming left V 3 bases short and J 7 bases short, with 22 bases between. The CDR3 loop spans 17 amino acids. Germline-derived CDR1 and CDR2 are MGHDK and SYGVNS. The CDR3 loop is CASSDLGPLDGGNTIYF. In nucleotides, the CDR3 is TGTGCCAGCAGTGACCTAGGGCCCTTAGACGGAGGGAACACCATATATTTT.

This clone has ten or more counts. The genes are TRBV6-5 and TRBJ1-1, with 8 positions matching TRBD1. The CDR3 is made up of 16 amino acids. The V segment lost 0 bases and the J segment 0 bases; nucleotides outside the gene matches: 3. CDR1 and CDR2 from the germline V gene are MNHEY and SVGAGI. The CDR3 is CASSYSQGGLNTEAFF. CDR3 coding DNA: TGTGCCAGCAGTTACTCACAGGGGGGTTTGAACACTGAAGCTTTCTTT.

This clone occurred many times. The genes are TRBV19 and TRBJ1-1; perhaps TRBD1 as D (5 bases). V shed 4 bases and J shed 0 bases, with 12 bases lying between them. From germline, CDR1 is LNHDA and CDR2 SQIVND (reference sequence). The CDR3 extends over 15 amino acids. The CDR3 nucleotides read TGTGCCAGTAGTACCAATTTGGGGCTGAACACTGAAGCTTTCTTT. This sequence encodes CASSTNLGLNTEAFF.

The sample holds many counts of this clone. V gene TRBV5-6 combines with J gene TRBJ1-2, with 9 bases identical to TRBD1. The germline V gene has CDR1 SGHDT and CDR2 YYEEEE. The CDR3 loop spans 15 amino acids. V was pared by 0 bases and J by 2 bases, with 2 bases of the junction left unmatched. CDR3 sequence reads: CASSLGDRENYGYTF. DNA for the CDR3: TGTGCCAGCAGCTTGGGGGACAGGGAGAACTATGGCTACACCTTC. The full variable domain, completed using reference TRBV5-6 and TRBJ1-2, is DAGVTQSPTHLIKTRGQQVTLRCSPKSGHDTVSWYQQALGQGPQFIFQYYEEEERQRGNFPDRFSGHQFPNYSSELNVNALLLGDSALYLCASSLGDRENYGYTFGSGTRLTVV.

This clone occurred many times. CDR3 nucleotides: TGCGCCAGCAGTGAGTCTAGCGGGGGGTACAATGAGCAGTTCTTC. This translates into CASSESSGGYNEQFF. The genes are TRBV10-1 and TRBJ2-1, with TRBD2 matching over 10 bases. The CDR3 is 15 amino acids. After removal of 0 bases from V and 4 bases from J, the junction contained 0 bases not matched to a gene. The V gene's germline CDR1 is WNHNN and CDR2 SYGVQD (reference sequence).

This clone was counted many times. The rearrangement uses TRBV2 and TRBJ2-3; TRBD2 aligns across 7 bases. Germline V gene lookup returns CDR1 SNHLY and CDR2 FYNNEI. V was clipped by 1 base and J by 6 bases; unmatched bases: 4. The CDR3 has 14 residues. As DNA, the CDR3 is TGTGCCAGCAGTGAAGAGGCTAGCGGTGATACGCAGTATTTT. Translated, it gives CASSEEASGDTQYF.

There are many counts of this clone. J is TRBJ2-7 and V is TRBV19; D is perhaps TRBD1 (6 bases). V was trimmed by 6 bases and J by 2 bases, leaving 11 bases between them. The germline CDR1 and CDR2 sequences are LNHDA and SQIVND (reference sequence). This CDR3 has 13 amino acids. The CDR3 DNA is TGTGCCAGTAGCCCAACAGGGACCTACGAGCAGTACTTC. Translation: CASSPTGTYEQYF. Filled out from reference TRBV19 and TRBJ2-7, the complete variable domain reads DGGITQSPKYLFRKEGQNVTLSCEQNLNHDAMYWYRQDPGQGLRLIYYSQIVNDFQKGDIAEGYSVSREKKESFPLTVTSAQKNPTAFYLCASSPTGTYEQYFGPGTRLTVT.

This clone showed up many times. The V and J genes are TRBV28 and TRBJ1-1; D gene uncertain. The CDR3 is made up of 12 amino acids. Trimming shortened V by 6 bases and J by 12 bases, and 17 bases separated the two germline ends. Germline V gene data show CDR1 as MDHEN and CDR2 as SYDVKM. The CDR3 sequence is CASSRNPRGTFF. CDR3 DNA: TGTGCCAGCAGCCGTAATCCGCGAGGGACTTTCTTT.

In its sample, this clone was seen many times. This rearrangement joins TRBV6-1 to TRBJ1-2; 9 nucleotides agree with TRBD1. V lost 6 bases, J lost 4 bases, and 3 bases stayed unmatched. CDR1 is MNHNS and CDR2 is SASEGT in the germline V gene. The CDR3 length is 13 residues. The CDR3 DNA is TGTGCCAGCAGGGGACAGGGAGCCTATGGCTACACCTTC. As protein: CASRGQGAYGYTF.

In this sample, this clone turned up many times. The rearrangement uses TRBV2 and TRBJ2-1; the D gene is possibly TRBD2 (7 bases). The V end was cut by 7 bases, the J end by 8 bases, with 18 bases between. CDR3 length equals 14 residues. CDR1 and CDR2 (germline): SNHLY, FYNNEI. Written as DNA, the CDR3 is TGTGCCAGCAACCGCGGGGGCGTCGCGGATGAGCAGTTCTTC. Its protein is CASNRGGVADEQFF.

This clone was observed at least ten times. The rearrangement links TRBV7-8 to TRBJ1-6; D unclear. Trimming cost V 6 bases and J 7 bases, with 13 bases left between them. The germline V gene has CDR1 SGHVS and CDR2 FQNEAQ. CDR3 length: 14 residues. The CDR3 here is CASSYSGYNSPLHF. The CDR3 DNA reads TGTGCCAGCAGTTATTCAGGTTACAATTCACCCCTCCACTTT.

This clone was recorded many times. V is TRBV7-9 and J is TRBJ1-6; the D gene is possibly TRBD1 (6 bases). Trimming removed 3 bases from V and 7 bases from J, with 10 bases in between. The CDR3 contains 14 residues. Per germline, CDR1 SEHNR and CDR2 FQNEAQ (reference sequence). CDR3 residues: CASSLRGGNSPLHF. The CDR3 nucleotides are TGTGCCAGCAGCTTGAGGGGGGGGAATTCACCCCTCCACTTT. Supplemented by reference TRBV7-9 and TRBJ1-6, the full variable domain reads DTGVSQNPRHKITKRGQNVTFRCDPISEHNRLYWYRQTLGQGPEFLTYFQNEAQLEKSRLLSDRFSAERPKGSFSTLEIQRTEQGDSAMYLCASSLRGGNSPLHFGNGTRLTVT.

This clone came up many times. The rearrangement joins TRBV9 to TRBJ1-1; TRBD1 might be the D (5 bases). From germline, CDR1 is SGDLS and CDR2 YYNGEE. Trimming took off 0 bases at V and 4 bases at J, with 10 bases between the two ends. The CDR3 is 14 amino acids. This CDR3 is CASSVAGGGTEAFF. Here the CDR3 DNA reads TGTGCCAGCAGCGTAGCGGGGGGGGGCACTGAAGCTTTCTTT.

This clone was picked up a small number of times. V is TRBV27 and J is TRBJ2-7; 9 nucleotides match TRBD1. The CDR3 covers 14 residues. V was clipped by 5 bases and J by 5 bases; unmatched bases: 7. Per the germline V gene, CDR1 is MNHEY and CDR2 is SMNVEV (reference sequence). CDR3 protein: CASSPRTGDHEQYF. CDR3 DNA: TGTGCCAGCAGTCCACGGACAGGGGACCACGAGCAGTACTTC.

This clone was picked up many times. The rearrangement uses TRBV13 and TRBJ2-2, with 14 bases aligning to TRBD2. The CDR3 runs to 18 residues. With 8 bases clipped from V and 5 bases from J, the junction kept 13 bases outside the gene matches. CDR1 is PRHDT, CDR2 FYEKMQ, per germline (reference sequence). Here the CDR3 DNA reads TGTGCCAGCCATCGTAGGGGACTAGCGGGGGCGACGACCGGGGAGCTGTTTTTT. Protein product: CASHRRGLAGATTGELFF.

This clone was found many times. This chain joins TRBV29-1 and TRBJ2-4, with D perhaps TRBD1 (5 bases). Germline CDR1 and CDR2: SQVTM and ANQGSEA. CDR3 length: 12 residues. V lost 6 bases to trimming and J lost 8 bases, with 14 bases between them. CDR3 loop: CSVTQGPDIQYF. For the CDR3, the DNA is TGCAGCGTCACCCAGGGCCCGGACATTCAGTACTTC.

This clone was seen repeatedly, ten times or more. The rearrangement links TRBV4-1 to TRBJ2-3; 7 bases are a match to TRBD2. The germline V gene has CDR1 MGHRA and CDR2 YSYEKL. The CDR3 is 17 residues long. V gave up 1 base and J gave up 2 bases; unmatched junction bases: 9. The CDR3 sequence is CASSQGGGPGLTDTQYF. The CDR3, as DNA: TGCGCCAGCAGCCAAGGCGGGGGACCGGGGCTCACAGATACGCAGTATTTT.

This clone has ten or more counts. V is TRBV5-1 and J is TRBJ1-6; D is uncertain. The CDR3 sequence is 13 residues long. Germline lookup yields CDR1 SGHRS and CDR2 YFSETQ. V was pared by 0 bases and J by 10 bases, with 8 bases between. The CDR3 nucleotides are TGCGCCAGCAGCTTGGGGGCCGGCTCACCCCTCCACTTT. Protein sequence: CASSLGAGSPLHF.

There are many counts of this clone. The V call is TRBV20-1, the J call TRBJ2-3; TRBD2 is a possible D gene (5 bases). Between the trimmed V and J ends, which lost 3 bases and 11 bases, there was a span of 12 bases. Germline V gene lookup returns CDR1 DFQATT and CDR2 SNEGSKA (reference sequence). This CDR3 comprises 11 residues. As DNA, the CDR3 is TGCAGTGCTAGGCGCGCTAGCCGGCAGTATTTT. It is translated as CSARRASRQYF.

This clone was counted at least ten times. The chain links TRBV27 to TRBJ2-1; maybe TRBD1 (6 bases). V was cut by 5 bases and J by 3 bases, with 11 bases left in between. In germline, CDR1 is MNHEY, CDR2 SMNVEV (reference sequence). The CDR3 is 14 residues long. CDR3 in DNA: TGTGCCAGCAGTCCGGACAGCTTCTACAATGAGCAGTTCTTC. It encodes CASSPDSFYNEQFF.

This clone was detected ten times or more. This chain joins TRBV6-1 and TRBJ2-5; 8 bases align to TRBD1. V lost 6 bases, J lost 1 base, and 7 bases stayed unmatched. The CDR3 spans 15 residues. Looked up from germline, CDR1 is MNHNS and CDR2 is SASEGT. The chain's CDR3 is CASSRGLGLQETQYF. The CDR3, as DNA: TGTGCCAGCAGCAGGGGGCTGGGACTCCAAGAGACCCAGTACTTC.

This clone showed up many times. The rearrangement links TRBV19 to TRBJ2-1; 10 bases align to TRBD1. Trimming at V came to 3 bases and at J to 6 bases, leaving 2 bases not matched to a gene. CDR3 length: 14 amino acids. CDR1 is LNHDA and CDR2 is SQIVND in the germline V gene (reference sequence). In DNA, the CDR3 is TGTGCCAGTAGTATCCGGACAGGGGGCAATGAGCAGTTCTTC. Translation gives CASSIRTGGNEQFF.

Ten or more counts support this clone. V gene TRBV4-1 combines with J gene TRBJ1-2, with D hard to call. This CDR3 contains 13 residues. Trimming stripped 0 bases from V and 8 bases from J, with 10 bases between. Germline V gene lookup returns CDR1 MGHRA and CDR2 YSYEKL. CDR3: CASSQDRQLGYTF. CDR3 bases: TGCGCCAGCAGCCAAGATCGACAACTGGGCTACACCTTC.